These T cell receptor beta chains were read from a single sample in a study of identical twins. One entry per CDR3 protein, called by TCRdb with MiXCR from the 5' RACE reads. The data show around 490,000 distinct CDR3 sequences, with about 15% seen just once and nearly 0.45% held by the top ten. These data were also reused for a study on yellow fever vaccine responses in identical twins.

The sequenced sample was CD4+ T cells sorted from blood. These receptors all stem from a woman between 18 and 29 years old in good health. Each CDR3 is given with its conserved first and last residue. Each record gives: D gene, clone size, J gene, V gene, CDR3 DNA, CDR3 protein. The D gene is left open where the match is weak. Clone size is shown for a subset of rows, as once, few, many or a class of expanded clone.

. | . | TRBJ2-4 | TRBV6-2/TRBV6-3 | TGTGCCAGCCTTCAGGTTTCCAGGCAGAAAAACATTCAGTACTTC | CASLQVSRQKNIQYF
. | few | TRBJ1-2 | TRBV19 | TGTGCCAGTAGTGCCGGCAGACTTAACTATGGCTACACCTTC | CASSAGRLNYGYTF
. | few | TRBJ1-2 | TRBV3-1 | TGTGCCAGCAGCCTTCGAGACTTTACAGGCCCTTATGGCTACACCTTC | CASSLRDFTGPYGYTF
TRBD2 | . | TRBJ2-1 | TRBV20-1 | TGCAGTGCTAGAGGATGGGTAGCGGGGGAAAGCTCCTACAATGAGCAGTTCTTC | CSARGWVAGESSYNEQFF
. | . | TRBJ2-7 | TRBV28 | TGTGCCAGCAGTTTATGGACCGCAGTTTCTTACGAGCAGTACTTC | CASSLWTAVSYEQYF
. | . | TRBJ2-6 | TRBV3-1 | TGTGCCAGCAGCCAGAACAGATACTCTGGGGCCAACGTCCTGACTTTC | CASSQNRYSGANVLTF
TRBD1 | few | TRBJ2-7 | TRBV3-1 | TGTGCCAGCAGCCAAGGGGGACAGCTACGAACCCCCTACGAGCAGTACTTC | CASSQGGQLRTPYEQYF
. | . | TRBJ2-7 | TRBV9 | TGTGCCAGCAGCCCGAGGGACACCAACTACGAGCAGTACTTC | CASSPRDTNYEQYF
TRBD1 | few | TRBJ2-3 | TRBV28 | TGTGCCAGCTTCCCCACGGGACAGCACACAGATACGCAGTATTTT | CASFPTGQHTDTQYF
. | many | TRBJ1-6 | TRBV6-1 | TGTGCCAGCAGTGGGGGTGGCGCCTATAATTCACCCCTCCACTTT | CASSGGGAYNSPLHF
. | many | TRBJ2-2 | TRBV10-2 | TGCGCCAGCAGTGTGGCAGCCACCGGGGAGCTGTTTTTT | CASSVAATGELFF
. | . | TRBJ2-3 | TRBV9 | TGTGCCAGCAGCGTTTCACCTAGATCGGATACGCAGTATTTT | CASSVSPRSDTQYF
. | . | TRBJ1-1 | TRBV5-1 | TGCGCCAGCAGCTCGGACCTCAGGGGTTCGGTGGGCGACACTGAAGCTTTCTTT | CASSSDLRGSVGDTEAFF
. | . | TRBJ2-3 | TRBV6-5 | TGTGCCAGCAGCTCCGAGGGGGCGCAGTATTTT | CASSSEGAQYF
. | few | TRBJ1-5 | TRBV3-1 | TGTGCCAGCAGCCGTGGTGCGGGACAGCCCCAGCATTTT | CASSRGAGQPQHF
. | few | TRBJ2-6 | TRBV5-1 | TGCGCCAGCAGCGTACAGCCTTCTGGGGCCAACGTCCTGACTTTC | CASSVQPSGANVLTF
TRBD1 | many | TRBJ1-2 | TRBV27 | TGTGCCAGCAGTCCCCGGGACAGGCCTCTCTATGGCTACACCTTC | CASSPRDRPLYGYTF
TRBD1 | . | TRBJ2-5 | TRBV6-5 | TGTGCCAGCATTACAAAGACAGGGGGACGGGAGACCCAGTACTTC | CASITKTGGRETQYF
TRBD2 | . | TRBJ2-3 | TRBV20-1 | TGCAGTGCTAGACTCAACTGGCTAGCGGGACGCACAGATACGCAGTATTTT | CSARLNWLAGRTDTQYF
TRBD2 | . | TRBJ2-1 | TRBV7-9 | TGTGCCAGCAGAGATCCGGGACTAGATTCTCATGAGCAGTTCTTC | CASRDPGLDSHEQFF
TRBD1 | few | TRBJ1-2 | TRBV2 | TGTGCCAGCAGGAGGGACAGGACGGACTATGGCTACACCTTC | CASRRDRTDYGYTF
. | . | TRBJ1-5 | TRBV12-3/TRBV12-4 | TGTGCCAGTACATTCAGGGGAAATGGCAATCAGCCCCAGCATTTT | CASTFRGNGNQPQHF
TRBD2 | many | TRBJ2-1 | TRBV24-1 | TGTGCCACCAGTGAAGGACTAGCGGGAGATATCTACAATGAGCAGTTCTTC | CATSEGLAGDIYNEQFF
. | few | TRBJ2-7 | TRBV7-7 | TGTGCCAGCAGCCCCCAAGGGAGACTAGATCTTCGTTACGAGCAGTACTTC | CASSPQGRLDLRYEQYF
TRBD1 | few | TRBJ1-5 | TRBV12-3/TRBV12-4 | TGTGCCAGCACATTCAGGGGGCTGAGTCAGCCCCAGCATTTT | CASTFRGLSQPQHF
. | few | TRBJ2-1 | TRBV3-1 | TGTGCCAGCAGCCAAGATATTCGAGTGTTGAGGGAGAGACCCCCTAGCCGCAATGAGCAGTTCTTC | CASSQDIRVLRERPPSRNEQFF
TRBD2 | few | TRBJ2-3 | TRBV12-3/TRBV12-4 | TGTGCCAGCAGTTTATTCGGGGGGGCTCTGGATACGCAGTATTTT | CASSLFGGALDTQYF
TRBD2 | . | TRBJ2-1 | TRBV7-3 | TGTGCCAGCAGCTTAACCTCTGGTAGCGGGAATGAGCAGTTCTTC | CASSLTSGSGNEQFF
. | few | TRBJ1-3 | TRBV20-1 | TGCAGTGCTTCAAGATTTAGCTCTGGAAACACCATATATTTT | CSASRFSSGNTIYF
. | . | TRBJ2-1 | TRBV15 | TGTGCCACCAGCAGAGATGCAGGGATAGTTGAGCAGTTCTTC | CATSRDAGIVEQFF
. | few | TRBJ2-1 | TRBV4-1 | TGCGCCAGCAGCCAGCCGGGCCTACGTGTTGGGCAGTTCTTC | CASSQPGLRVGQFF
. | . | TRBJ2-4 | TRBV12-3/TRBV12-4 | TGTGCCAGCAAAGGAGGTGGCGGCAAAAACATTCAGTACTTC | CASKGGGGKNIQYF
. | many | TRBJ2-3 | TRBV12-3/TRBV12-4 | TGTGCCAGCAGCACTGATTTTCCCAGCACAGATACGCAGTATTTT | CASSTDFPSTDTQYF
. | . | TRBJ2-1 | TRBV12-3/TRBV12-4 | TGTGCCAGCATTCTGAGGGGGGGAGGGAATGAGCAGTTCTTC | CASILRGGGNEQFF
TRBD1 | many | TRBJ1-1 | TRBV12-3/TRBV12-4 | TGTGCCAGCAGTTTCTTTTCAGGGGGGAACACTGAAGCTTTCTTT | CASSFFSGGNTEAFF
. | many | TRBJ2-5 | TRBV12-3/TRBV12-4 | TGTGCCAGCAGACCCTTCGTTTGGGGACCAGAGACCCAGTACTTC | CASRPFVWGPETQYF